The rows below give T cell receptor beta chains drawn from one sample of a study of vaccination and CD4 T cells after COVID-19. TCRdb re-analysed the PCR reads in MiXCR, keeping a single row per CDR3 protein. The profile shows about 13,000 distinct CDR3 sequences, about a third of them singletons. No antigens are known for them. Sequencing was done on a sample of CD4+ T cells from blood, cultured in vitro. These receptor sequences come from a human donor who had recovered from COVID-19. Both conserved end residues are part of each CDR3. The order of the fields is J gene, clone size, V gene, D gene, CDR3 protein, CDR3 DNA. D genes are given only for firm matches. The size field is filled for only some rows; it gives once, few, many or a size class.

>TRBJ2-7|few|TRBV6-5|NA
CASSYSVGGADEQYF
TGTGCCAGCAGTTACTCTGTGGGGGGAGCCGACGAGCAGTACTTC
>TRBJ1-4|NA|TRBV7-9|NA
CASSLTESSNEKLFF
TGTGCCAGCAGCCTCACGGAGTCATCGAATGAAAAACTGTTTTTT
>TRBJ2-1|NA|TRBV7-8|NA
CASSPSIGQGWNEQFF
TGTGCCAGCAGCCCGTCGATAGGGCAGGGATGGAATGAGCAGTTCTTC
>TRBJ1-2|few|TRBV5-4|NA
CASSSDQYGYTF
TGTGCCAGCAGCTCTGACCAATATGGCTACACCTTC
>TRBJ2-7|few|TRBV27|TRBD2
CASSLLLAGPSSYEQYF
TGTGCCAGCAGTTTGTTACTAGCGGGACCGAGCTCCTACGAGCAGTACTTC
>TRBJ2-4|few|TRBV27|NA
CASSFRDLNIQYF
TGTGCCAGCAGTTTTCGGGACCTAAACATTCAGTACTTC
>TRBJ1-2|medium-sized|TRBV27|NA
CASSSSAQGRRGYTF
TGTGCCAGCAGTTCCTCCGCCCAGGGCCGTCGGGGCTACACCTTC
>TRBJ1-6|NA|TRBV2|NA
CASSEQSNSPLHF
TGTGCCAGCAGTGAACAGTCAAATTCACCCCTCCACTTT
>TRBJ2-5|few|TRBV27|TRBD1
CASSLLGQRVGRETQYF
TGTGCCAGCAGTTTGTTGGGACAGAGGGTCGGTAGGGAGACCCAGTACTTC
>TRBJ2-5|NA|TRBV4-1|NA
CASSSLGGETQYF
TGCGCCAGCAGCTCATTGGGCGGGGAGACCCAGTACTTC
>TRBJ2-7|NA|TRBV20-1|TRBD2
CSARRPSGSYEQYF
TGCAGTGCTAGAAGGCCTAGCGGGAGCTACGAGCAGTACTTC
>TRBJ2-2|few|TRBV5-4|NA
CASSLKQPGRTGELFF
TGTGCCAGCAGCTTGAAACAGCCGGGTCGCACCGGGGAGCTGTTTTTT
>TRBJ2-3|few|TRBV7-2|NA
CASSLGTADTQYF
TGTGCCAGCAGCTTAGGGACAGCAGATACGCAGTATTTT